This TCR beta chain was retrieved from a study of shared clonotypes between healthy human individuals. Turning to the study itself: CD8 memory received one plate per donor, CD8 naive two, CD4 memory three and CD4 naive three.

Each PCR replicate from the sorted subsets contained about 200 ng DNA, which is some 30,000 T cell genomes. Sequencing used immunoSEQ multiplex PCR; TCRdb keeps in-frame clones, though not all of them. Here the sample spans hundreds of thousands of clones, roughly 96% being singletons. CD8 cells classed as naive were CD45RO-negative and positively selected for CCR7, excluding terminally differentiated effector memory CD45RA+ cells. Healthy adults negative for HIV, lacking recent acute infections or vaccinations, served as donors. Nashville, Tennessee was home to all donors, each a Caucasian adult. This CDR3 is built from 15 residues. V shed 5 bases, J shed 3 bases, and the junction held 5 bases outside the gene matches. Per germline, CDR1 LNHDA and CDR2 SQIVND (reference sequence).

This TCR came from a woman between 25 and 40 years old in good health. What was sequenced was naive CD8+ T cells sorted from blood. The chain recombines TRBV19 with TRBJ2-7; 12 nucleotides agree with TRBD2. The CDR3 DNA follows: TGTGCCAGTAGTGCGGCTAGCGGGAGGGTCTACGAGCAGTACTTC. Protein product: CASSAASGRVYEQYF. Drawing the rest from reference TRBV19 and TRBJ2-7, the complete variable domain is DGGITQSPKYLFRKEGQNVTLSCEQNLNHDAMYWYRQDPGQGLRLIYYSQIVNDFQKGDIAEGYSVSREKKESFPLTVTSAQKNPTAFYLCASSAASGRVYEQYFGPGTRLTVT.